The rows below give T cell receptor beta chains drawn from one sample of a study of T cells in Graves' hyperthyroidism and ophthalmopathy. Each CDR3 protein is one row after TCRdb ran MiXCR on the multiplex PCR reads. The table records 400,000 or so distinct CDR3 sequences, about 15% of them present only once. The sequenced sample was blood. These receptors came from a woman aged 25-40 years with Graves' ophthalmopathy. The CDR3 runs from the conserved cysteine through the conserved F or W. D genes are given only for firm matches. Only part of the rows carry a size: once, few, many, or a class if the clone is expanded.

v_call	j_call	d_call	clone_size	cdr3_aa	cdr3_nt
TRBV20-1	TRBJ2-5	TRBD1	many	CSARRTGTPAGETQYF	TGCAGTGCTAGACGGACAGGTACCCCCGCGGGAGAGACCCAGTACTTC
TRBV7-9	TRBJ1-2	NA	many	CASSLQGPGGYTF	TGTGCCAGCAGCCTGCAGGGTCCTGGGGGCTACACCTTC
TRBV20-1	TRBJ1-1	TRBD1	many	CSALSGGTEAFF	TGCAGTGCCCTTTCAGGGGGCACTGAAGCTTTCTTT
TRBV20-1	TRBJ1-2	TRBD1	many	CSARPTGARAGYTF	TGCAGTGCTAGACCGACAGGGGCGAGGGCGGGCTACACCTTC
TRBV2	TRBJ1-1	NA	many	CASRGGPEAFF	TGTGCCAGCAGAGGGGGACCTGAAGCTTTCTTT
TRBV12-3/TRBV12-4	TRBJ2-2	TRBD1	many	CASSHTGTGLTYSPGELFF	TGTGCCAGCAGCCATACCGGGACAGGGCTCACTTACAGTCCCGGGGAGCTGTTTTTT
TRBV15	TRBJ2-3	TRBD2	NA	CATSSPSGGTDTQYF	TGTGCCACCAGCAGTCCTAGCGGGGGCACAGATACGCAGTATTTT
TRBV3-1	TRBJ2-1	TRBD1	many	CASSQHRDRGYNEQFF	TGTGCCAGCAGCCAACACCGGGACAGGGGGTACAATGAGCAGTTCTTC
TRBV28	TRBJ1-2	NA	NA	CASSLGGGGFNYGYTF	TGTGCCAGCAGTTTAGGGGGAGGGGGTTTTAACTATGGCTACACCTTC
TRBV19	TRBJ2-5	TRBD1	NA	CASSIQGTEKETQYF	TGTGCCAGTAGTATACAGGGGACAGAAAAAGAGACCCAGTACTTC
TRBV6-5	TRBJ2-2	TRBD2	NA	CASSYRSGGNTGELFF	TGTGCCAGCAGTTACCGTAGCGGGGGGAACACCGGGGAGCTGTTTTTT
TRBV3-1	TRBJ2-7	NA	many	CASSKGWEQYF	TGTGCCAGCAGTAAGGGCTGGGAGCAGTACTTC
TRBV7-9	TRBJ2-4	NA	many	CASNHRRGVFKNIQYF	TGTGCCAGCAACCATCGTAGGGGGGTGTTCAAAAACATTCAGTACTTC
TRBV5-1	TRBJ2-5	TRBD1	few	CASSLATGSQETQYF	TGCGCCAGCAGCTTGGCGACAGGGAGCCAAGAGACCCAGTACTTC
TRBV12-3/TRBV12-4	TRBJ1-2	TRBD1	NA	CASSSTGRGGYTF	TGTGCCAGCAGTTCGACAGGGAGGGGTGGCTACACCTTC
TRBV5-5	TRBJ1-1	NA	many	CASSFRQLENTEAFF	TGTGCCAGCAGCTTCAGACAGCTAGAGAACACTGAAGCTTTCTTT
TRBV3-1	TRBJ2-7	NA	many	CASSQELSRNRARYEQYF	TGTGCCAGCAGCCAGGAACTGTCAAGAAACAGGGCTCGGTACGAGCAGTACTTC
TRBV2	TRBJ1-3	NA	many	CASSGTAGNTIYF	TGTGCCAGCAGTGGGACAGCCGGAAACACCATATATTTT
TRBV9	TRBJ1-6	NA	few	CASSVGGESPLHF	TGTGCCAGCAGCGTAGGGGGCGAATCACCCCTCCACTTT
TRBV4-1	TRBJ2-7	NA	many	CASSQVNSYEQYF	TGCGCCAGCAGCCAAGTAAACTCCTACGAGCAGTACTTC
TRBV6-9	TRBJ2-3	TRBD1	NA	CASLLPGQGAGTQYF	TGTGCCAGCTTATTGCCGGGACAGGGGGCCGGGACGCAGTATTTT
TRBV7-8	TRBJ1-5	NA	many	CASSLAHSNQPQHF	TGTGCCAGCAGCTTAGCTCATAGCAATCAGCCCCAGCATTTT
TRBV2	TRBJ2-3	NA	many	CASRPVGSTFTDTQYF	TGTGCCAGCAGGCCGGTGGGCAGTACCTTTACAGATACGCAGTATTTT
TRBV28	TRBJ1-5	NA	many	CACAGTGQPQHF	TGTGCCTGTGCAGGGACCGGTCAGCCCCAGCATTTT
TRBV20-1	TRBJ1-6	NA	NA	CSAREAQFSPLHF	TGCAGTGCTAGAGAGGCACAATTTTCACCCCTCCACTTT
TRBV7-8	TRBJ2-7	TRBD2	NA	CASSQDGGNEQYF	TGTGCCAGCAGCCAGGACGGGGGGAACGAGCAGTACTTC
TRBV6-7	TRBJ2-7	TRBD2	NA	CASSYTLKGLAGYEQYF	TGTGCCAGCAGTTACACTCTCAAGGGGCTAGCGGGGTACGAGCAGTACTTC
TRBV7-3	TRBJ1-1	NA	NA	CASSWGGGYTEAFF	TGTGCCAGCAGCTGGGGTGGGGGTTACACTGAAGCTTTCTTT
TRBV11-2	TRBJ2-7	NA	many	CASSLFGGGKSSYEQYF	TGTGCCAGCAGCTTATTCGGGGGCGGGAAGAGCTCCTACGAGCAGTACTTC
TRBV19	TRBJ2-7	TRBD2	NA	CASLAGGGEQYF	TGTGCCAGCCTGGCGGGGGGCGGTGAGCAGTACTTC
TRBV19	TRBJ1-5	NA	NA	CASRRTPQNQPQHF	TGTGCCAGTAGGAGGACACCCCAAAATCAGCCCCAGCATTTT
TRBV12-3/TRBV12-4	TRBJ2-1	TRBD1	NA	CASRGTGQLYNEQFF	TGTGCCAGCAGGGGGACAGGGCAACTCTACAATGAGCAGTTCTTC
TRBV6-2/TRBV6-3	TRBJ2-7	NA	few	CASSPQTGYEQYF	TGTGCCAGCAGTCCCCAGACAGGCTACGAGCAGTACTTC
TRBV9	TRBJ1-2	TRBD1	few	CASSGLADRSIYGYTF	TGTGCCAGCAGTGGACTTGCGGACAGGTCCATCTATGGCTACACCTTC
TRBV10-3	TRBJ2-1	NA	many	CAITPGANTHSNEQFF	TGTGCCATCACCCCCGGGGCCAACACTCATTCCAATGAGCAGTTCTTC
TRBV6-1	TRBJ2-3	NA	few	CASIPPEGDTQYF	TGTGCCAGCATCCCCCCCGAGGGAGATACGCAGTATTTT
TRBV27	TRBJ1-5	NA	many	CASSLTSVVQPQHF	TGTGCCAGCAGTTTAACCTCGGTGGTTCAGCCCCAGCATTTT
TRBV6-1	TRBJ2-5	NA	many	CASRWTALGSETQYF	TGTGCCAGCAGATGGACCGCCCTGGGGTCGGAGACCCAGTACTTC
TRBV28	TRBJ2-4	TRBD1	many	CASSPRGTGTHFKNIQYF	TGTGCCAGCAGCCCAAGGGGGACAGGGACACATTTCAAAAACATTCAGTACTTC
TRBV7-9	TRBJ2-3	TRBD2	many	CASSTGTTDTQYF	TGTGCCAGCAGCACCGGGACTACCGATACGCAGTATTTT
TRBV3-1	TRBJ2-1	TRBD2	NA	CASSQDPASGGTSSYNEQFF	TGTGCCAGCAGCCAAGATCCGGCTAGCGGGGGTACAAGCTCCTACAATGAGCAGTTCTTC
TRBV4-1	TRBJ2-3	NA	NA	CASSHDSPSTDTQYF	TGCGCCAGCAGCCATGACAGTCCAAGCACAGATACGCAGTATTTT
TRBV11-3	TRBJ2-3	NA	many	CASSGQRGDTQYF	TGTGCCAGCAGCGGCCAGCGTGGAGATACGCAGTATTTT
TRBV4-2	TRBJ2-1	TRBD2	NA	CASSISGGQYEQFF	TGTGCCAGCTCGATTAGCGGGGGGCAATATGAGCAGTTCTTC
TRBV12-3/TRBV12-4	TRBJ1-5	NA	many	CASSFPPGGLPFNQPQHF	TGTGCCAGCAGTTTCCCCCCCGGGGGGCTGCCCTTCAATCAGCCCCAGCATTTT
TRBV6-1	TRBJ2-2	TRBD1	few	CASRPDRGRIAGELFF	TGTGCCAGCAGACCCGACAGGGGGCGGATTGCCGGGGAGCTGTTTTTT
TRBV12-3/TRBV12-4	TRBJ1-3	TRBD1	NA	CASSAYGQGNSGNTIYF	TGTGCCAGCAGTGCCTACGGACAGGGTAATTCTGGAAACACCATATATTTT
TRBV6-1	TRBJ1-5	TRBD1	few	CASRPGTGSRPQHF	TGTGCCAGCAGACCTGGGACAGGGTCACGGCCCCAGCATTTT
TRBV7-2	TRBJ1-2	TRBD1	many	CASSPRGDWGYTF	TGTGCCAGCAGCCCCAGGGGGGACTGGGGCTACACCTTC